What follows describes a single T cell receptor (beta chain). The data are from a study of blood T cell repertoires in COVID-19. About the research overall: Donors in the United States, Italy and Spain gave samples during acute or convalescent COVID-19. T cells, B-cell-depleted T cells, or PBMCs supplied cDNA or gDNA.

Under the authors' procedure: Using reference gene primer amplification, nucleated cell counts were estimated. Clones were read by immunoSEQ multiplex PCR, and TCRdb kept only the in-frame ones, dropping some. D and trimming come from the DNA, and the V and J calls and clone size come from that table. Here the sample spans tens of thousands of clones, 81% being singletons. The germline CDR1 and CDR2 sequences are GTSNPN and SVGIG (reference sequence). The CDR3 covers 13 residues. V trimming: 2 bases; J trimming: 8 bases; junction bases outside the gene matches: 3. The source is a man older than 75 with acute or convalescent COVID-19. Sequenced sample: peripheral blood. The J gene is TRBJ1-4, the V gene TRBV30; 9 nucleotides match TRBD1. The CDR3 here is CAWSTGGEEKLFF. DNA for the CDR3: TGTGCCTGGAGTACAGGGGGCGAAGAAAAACTGTTTTTT.